Included here is one T cell receptor beta chain sequence, with context. The V end lost 0 bases, the J end lost 0 bases, and 2 bases lay between the germline ends. CDR3 length: 13 residues. Germline-derived CDR1 and CDR2 are MGHRA and YSYEKL. Only healthy Caucasians were included as donors. The record originates from a study of identical twins. MiXCR, run by TCRdb on the 5' RACE reads, gives a single entry per CDR3 protein. The repertoire holds roughly 230,000 distinct CDR3 sequences, with 6.5% to 9.5% as singletons. These data were likewise used in another study, on yellow fever vaccine responses in identical twins. As that report states: Reportedly, the response of twins' T cells to the vaccine seemed partly convergent, partly personalized.

The V gene is TRBV4-1, the J gene TRBJ2-5; D ambiguous. This receptor was taken from a young woman in good health. The sample consisted of CD8+ T cells sorted from blood. In DNA form, the CDR3 reads TGCGCCAGCAGCCAAGAGCACCAAGAGACCCAGTACTTC. Translating gives CASSQEHQETQYF.